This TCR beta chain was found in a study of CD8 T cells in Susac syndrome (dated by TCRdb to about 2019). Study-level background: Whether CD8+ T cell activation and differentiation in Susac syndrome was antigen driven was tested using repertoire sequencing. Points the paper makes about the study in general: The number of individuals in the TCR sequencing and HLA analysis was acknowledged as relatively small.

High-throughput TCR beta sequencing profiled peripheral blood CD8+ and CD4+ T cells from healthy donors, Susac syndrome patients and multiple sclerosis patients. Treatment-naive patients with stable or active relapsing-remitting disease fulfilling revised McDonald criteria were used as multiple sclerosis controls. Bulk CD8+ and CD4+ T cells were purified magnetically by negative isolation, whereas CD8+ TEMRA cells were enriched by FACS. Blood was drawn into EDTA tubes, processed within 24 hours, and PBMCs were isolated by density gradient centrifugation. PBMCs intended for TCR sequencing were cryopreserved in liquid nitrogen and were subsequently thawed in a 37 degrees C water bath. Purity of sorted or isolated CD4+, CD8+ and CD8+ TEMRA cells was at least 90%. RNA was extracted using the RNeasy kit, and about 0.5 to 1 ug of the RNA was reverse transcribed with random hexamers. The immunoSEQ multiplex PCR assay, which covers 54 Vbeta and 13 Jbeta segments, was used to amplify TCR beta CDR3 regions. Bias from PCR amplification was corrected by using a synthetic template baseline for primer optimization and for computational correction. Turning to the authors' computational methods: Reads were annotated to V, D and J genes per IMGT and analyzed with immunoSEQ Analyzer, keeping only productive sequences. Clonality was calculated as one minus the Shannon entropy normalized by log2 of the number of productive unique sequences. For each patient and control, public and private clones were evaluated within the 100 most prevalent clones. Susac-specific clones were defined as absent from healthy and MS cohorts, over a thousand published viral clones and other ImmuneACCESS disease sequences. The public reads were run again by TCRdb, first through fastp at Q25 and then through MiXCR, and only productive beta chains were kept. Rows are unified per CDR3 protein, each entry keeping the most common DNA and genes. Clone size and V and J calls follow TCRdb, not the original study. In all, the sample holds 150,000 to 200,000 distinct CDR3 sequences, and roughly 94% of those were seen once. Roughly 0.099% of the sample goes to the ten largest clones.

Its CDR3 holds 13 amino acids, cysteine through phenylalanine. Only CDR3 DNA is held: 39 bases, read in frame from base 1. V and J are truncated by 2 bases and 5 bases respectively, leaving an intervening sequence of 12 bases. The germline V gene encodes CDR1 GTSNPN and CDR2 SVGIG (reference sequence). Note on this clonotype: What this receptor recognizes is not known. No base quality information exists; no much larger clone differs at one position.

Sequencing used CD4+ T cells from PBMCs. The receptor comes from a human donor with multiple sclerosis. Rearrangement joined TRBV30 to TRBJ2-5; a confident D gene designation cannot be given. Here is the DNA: TGTGCCTGGAGTTCCGTGGTGGTCGAGACCCAGTACTTC. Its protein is CAWSSVVVETQYF.